The 16 T cell receptor beta chains below all came from one sample that was sequenced in a study of blood T cell repertoires in COVID-19. The method was immunoSEQ multiplex PCR; TCRdb's version includes in-frame clones alone and lacks a portion of them. The sample includes about 240,000 clones, around 84% seen only once; the top ten take 5.5% to 9%. Sequenced input: peripheral blood. These receptors all stem from a woman aged 70-85 years with active or convalescent COVID-19.

The chain links TRBV3-1 (or the pseudogene TRBV3-2) to TRBJ1-3; 8 positions match TRBD1. The CDR3 has 15 residues. Germline CDR1 and CDR2: LGHDT and YNNKEL (reference sequence). J was trimmed by 4 bases and V by 6 bases; bases with no gene match: 8. In DNA, the CDR3 is TGTGCCAGCAGGACGGCAGGGGGCGAGGGAAACACCATATATTTT. Translating gives CASRTAGGEGNTIYF.

The chain is built from TRBV6-5 and TRBJ2-7, with TRBD1 identical over 9 bases. Germline assignment: CDR1 MNHEY and CDR2 SVGAGI. V lost 8 bases to trimming and J lost 2 bases; unmatched junction nucleotides: 4. The CDR3 length is 13 residues. The CDR3 spells CASRDRVTYEQYF. CDR3 nucleotide sequence: TGTGCCAGCCGGGACAGGGTAACCTACGAGCAGTACTTC.

The genes are TRBV27 and TRBJ1-6; D remains unclear. The germline V and J ends were trimmed by 6 bases and 0 bases, with 15 bases remaining between them. This CDR3 contains 17 residues. Germline V lookup: CDR1 MNHEY, CDR2 SMNVEV (reference sequence). The CDR3: CASSLGSQRSYNSPLHF. CDR3 DNA sequence: TGTGCCAGCAGCCTCGGGTCGCAACGCTCCTATAATTCACCCCTCCACTTT.

The genes are TRBV7-7 and TRBJ2-3, with a possible D match to TRBD1 (5 bases). Trimming removed 5 bases at V and 1 base at J, with 10 bases between. There are 14 residues in the CDR3. Per germline, CDR1 SSHAT and CDR2 FNYEAQ (reference sequence). CDR3 residues: CASSPSGRTDTQYF. The CDR3, as DNA: TGTGCCAGCAGCCCATCAGGGCGCACAGATACGCAGTATTTT.

This chain uses TRBV28 with TRBJ2-1; TRBD2 agrees at 7 bases. The germline V gene encodes CDR1 MDHEN and CDR2 SYDVKM. The CDR3 runs 12 residues. The CDR3 loop reads CAGGGSYNEQFF. CDR3 nucleotide sequence: TGTGCGGGGGGGGGCTCCTACAATGAGCAGTTCTTC. Full variable domain (rest looked up from reference TRBV28 and TRBJ2-1): DVKVTQSSRYLVKRTGEKVFLECVQDMDHENMFWYRQDPGLGLRLIYFSYDVKMKEKGDIPEGYSVSREKKERFSLILESASTNQTSMYLCAGGGSYNEQFFGPGTRLTVL.

This chain uses TRBV10-3 with TRBJ2-7; 7 bases are a match to TRBD2. Germline CDR1 reads ENHRY; CDR2 reads SYGVKD. V dropped 11 bases and J dropped 3; count of bases not matched to a gene: 10. The CDR3 totals 13 residues. The CDR3 sequence is CASAGRSDYEQYF. The CDR3, as DNA: TGTGCCTCCGCCGGGAGGAGCGACTACGAGCAGTACTTC.

V usage is TRBV7-2 and J usage is TRBJ1-3; no clear D. The CDR3 runs to 16 residues. Germline CDR1 SGHTA, CDR2 FQGNSA. V lost 2 bases to trimming and J lost 3 bases, with 14 bases between them. The chain's CDR3 is CASSLKGGHGGNTIYF. The DNA for the CDR3 is TGTGCCAGCAGCTTAAAAGGAGGCCATGGTGGAAACACCATATATTTT.

The chain combines TRBV19 with TRBJ2-2; 9 bases line up with TRBD1. This CDR3 comprises 15 residues. From germline, CDR1 is LNHDA and CDR2 SQIVND (reference sequence). The trim removed 10 bases at V and 6 bases at J, leaving 12 bases unmatched. The CDR3 DNA reads as TGTGCCACGCCCGCCGGGACAGGGCTACCCGGGGAGCTGTTTTTT. The encoded protein is CATPAGTGLPGELFF.

The CDR3: CASSLGGWANVLTF. Here the CDR3 DNA reads TGTGCCAGCAGCTTGGGAGGGTGGGCCAACGTCCTGACTTTC. The rearrangement joins TRBV5-4 to TRBJ2-6, with TRBD2 as a possible D gene (5 bases). Between the trimmed V and J ends, which lost 0 bases and 5 bases, there was a span of 6 bases. This CDR3 region has 14 residues. Per germline, CDR1 SGHNT and CDR2 YYREEE (reference sequence).

The chain recombines TRBV6-5 with TRBJ1-2; D may be TRBD1 (6 bases). Germline V gene lookup returns CDR1 MNHEY and CDR2 SVGAGI. This CDR3 region has 15 residues. V shed 5 bases and J shed 3 bases, with 16 bases lying between them. CDR3 sequence: CASSRTGYGDYGYTF. DNA of the CDR3: TGTGCCAGCAGTCGTACAGGGTACGGCGACTATGGCTACACCTTC.

This sequence joins TRBV28 and TRBJ1-3, with a possible D match to TRBD1 (6 bases). In germline, CDR1 is MDHEN, CDR2 SYDVKM. The CDR3 covers 16 residues. Trimming stripped 7 bases from V and 1 base from J, with 17 bases between. CDR3 residues: CASTPLDRLSGNTIYF. In DNA, the CDR3 is TGTGCCAGCACCCCCCTAGACAGGTTGTCTGGAAACACCATATATTTT.

The rearrangement uses TRBV7-6 and TRBJ1-4, with 7 bases that match TRBD1. The CDR3 is made up of 15 amino acids. J lost 5 bases, V lost 2 bases, and 5 bases had no gene match. From germline, CDR1 is SGHVS and CDR2 FNYEAQ. CDR3 sequence: CASSLRGPGNEKLFF. The DNA of the CDR3 is TGTGCCAGCAGCTTAAGGGGGCCCGGCAATGAAAAACTGTTTTTT.

The chain is built from TRBV5-6 and TRBJ1-2; D possibly corresponds to TRBD1 (5 bases). With 3 bases removed from V and 7 bases from J, the gap between germline ends came to 16 bases. Germline V lookup: CDR1 SGHDT, CDR2 YYEEEE. CDR3 length equals 14 residues. The CDR3 reads CASSSRPIQVGYTF. In nucleotides, the CDR3 is TGTGCCAGCAGCTCGCGACCAATACAGGTTGGCTACACCTTC.

J is TRBJ1-2 and V is TRBV4-3; D is possibly TRBD1 (5 bases). The germline V gene encodes CDR1 LGHNA and CDR2 YSLEER. This CDR3 contains 16 residues. The ends were cut back, 0 bases at V and 5 bases at J, with 16 bases in the middle. CDR3 DNA: TGCGCCAGCAGCCAAGAGGTGGGGCTATGGGATTATGGCTACACCTTC. Its translation is CASSQEVGLWDYGYTF.

This chain uses TRBV10-1 with TRBJ1-5; a possible D gene is TRBD1 (5 bases). CDR3 size: 13 residues. Trimming took 1 base from V and 7 from J, leaving 8 bases between them. Germline CDR1 WNHNN, CDR2 SYGVQD (reference sequence). The CDR3 is CASSEFQGQPQHF. The CDR3, as DNA: TGCGCCAGCAGTGAGTTTCAGGGACAGCCCCAGCATTTT.

The chain joins TRBV6-5 to TRBJ1-3; D not certain. This CDR3 comprises 14 residues. Germline V gene data show CDR1 as MNHEY and CDR2 as SVGAGI. V gave up 6 bases and J gave up 2 bases, with 11 bases separating them. CDR3: CASSEGGTGNTIYF. The CDR3 DNA follows: TGTGCCAGCAGCGAGGGAGGGACTGGAAACACCATATATTTT.